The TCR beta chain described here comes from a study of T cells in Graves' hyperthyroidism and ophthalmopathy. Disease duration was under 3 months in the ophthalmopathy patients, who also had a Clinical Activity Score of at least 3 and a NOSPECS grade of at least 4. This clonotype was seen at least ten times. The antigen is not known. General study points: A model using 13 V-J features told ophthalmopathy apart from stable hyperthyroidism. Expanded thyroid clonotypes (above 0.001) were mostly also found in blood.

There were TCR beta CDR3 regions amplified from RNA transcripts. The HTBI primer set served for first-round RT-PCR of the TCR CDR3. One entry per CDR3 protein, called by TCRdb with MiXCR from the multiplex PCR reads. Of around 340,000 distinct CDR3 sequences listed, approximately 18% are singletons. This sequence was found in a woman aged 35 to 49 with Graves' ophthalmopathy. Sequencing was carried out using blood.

DNA for the CDR3: TGTGCCAGCGGTAATAGCGGGAGGGTCACCGGGGAGCTGTTTTTT. Translated, it gives CASGNSGRVTGELFF. This rearrangement joins TRBV6-1 to TRBJ2-2; 11 bases are shared with TRBD2. The CDR3 contains 15 residues. J gave up 4 bases and V 8 bases, and 6 bases lay outside the gene matches. CDR1 is MNHNS, CDR2 SASEGT, per germline.